The 24 T cell receptor beta chains given below trace back to one sample, sequenced in a study of human T cells and chemical hapten exposure. TCRdb passed the RACE reads through MiXCR, listing each CDR3 protein once. This table holds more than 85,000 distinct CDR3 sequences, around 34% found once. Regarding time point: patch test 3, about 24 weeks after DPC sensitization. As to treatment: therapeutic diphenylcyclopropenone sensitization with weekly scalp DPC. Sample: whole blood, taken in connection with sensitization to the hapten diphenylcyclopropenone (DPC). Source of these receptors: a man aged 40-49 years with alopecia areata. Some clones in this sample may be carry-over from other donors' samples.

This clonotype has a handful of counts. This chain connects TRBV20-1 to TRBJ2-3; no definite D call. Germline V lookup: CDR1 DFQATT, CDR2 SNEGSKA (reference sequence). CDR3 length: 14 amino acids. Trimming took off 3 bases at V and 1 base at J, with 11 bases between the two ends. The CDR3 spells CSARVAQRTDTQYF. The CDR3 coding sequence is TGCAGTGCTAGGGTCGCACAGCGCACAGATACGCAGTATTTT.

This chain connects TRBV20-1 to TRBJ2-3, with 13 bases that match TRBD2. The CDR3 is 16 amino acids. The trim removed 0 bases at V and 5 bases at J, leaving 5 bases unmatched. Germline values: CDR1 DFQATT, CDR2 SNEGSKA (reference sequence). The CDR3 sequence is CSARDFGTSGIDTQYF. CDR3 in DNA: TGCAGTGCTAGAGATTTCGGGACTAGCGGGATAGATACGCAGTATTTT.

The chain couples TRBV2 to TRBJ1-5; 8 nucleotides agree with TRBD1. Losses at the gene ends were 7 bases for V and 2 bases for J; bases not matched to a gene: 7. Germline CDR1 is SNHLY and CDR2 is FYNNEI. The CDR3 extends over 15 amino acids. CDR3 coding DNA: TGTGCCAGCACAAACGACAGGGGTCGCAATCAGCCCCAGCATTTT. Its translation: CASTNDRGRNQPQHF.

This rearrangement joins TRBV6-5 to TRBJ2-5; D may correspond to TRBD1 or TRBD2 (5 bases each). V was shortened by 7 bases and J by 1 base, with 7 bases between the two germline ends. The CDR3 consists of 12 residues. Per the germline V gene, CDR1 is MNHEY and CDR2 is SVGAGI. In DNA form, the CDR3 reads TGTGCCAGCATGGGGGTCCAAGAGACCCAGTACTTC. It is translated as CASMGVQETQYF.

The chain joins TRBV7-9 to TRBJ1-1, with D unresolved. The CDR3 runs to 14 residues. Germline lookup yields CDR1 SEHNR and CDR2 FQNEAQ (reference sequence). Trimming left V 4 bases short and J 8 bases short, with 17 bases between. The CDR3 DNA reads TGTGCCAGCAGCTCCTGGGGTGGAGGCCAGGAAGCTTTCTTT. Translating it yields CASSSWGGGQEAFF.

The CDR3 loop reads CASSMWGGGDETQYF. For the CDR3, the DNA is TGTGCCAGCAGCATGTGGGGGGGAGGGGACGAGACCCAGTACTTC. This sequence joins TRBV9 and TRBJ2-5; 7 nucleotides match TRBD2. This CDR3 is 15 amino acids long. Per the germline V gene, CDR1 is SGDLS and CDR2 is YYNGEE. V lost 4 bases to trimming and J lost 5 bases; unmatched junction nucleotides: 11.

This clonotype was recorded a few times. The rearrangement joins TRBV20-1 to TRBJ2-3; possibly TRBD1 or TRBD2 for D (5 bases each). This CDR3 has 13 amino acids. Deletions cut 5 bases from V and 6 bases from J, with 15 bases between. Looked up from germline, CDR1 is DFQATT and CDR2 is SNEGSKA (reference sequence). CDR3 bases: TGCAGTGCTGAGGGACGGTCTCCGGATACGCAGTATTTT. Residues: CSAEGRSPDTQYF.

This clonotype came up a few times. This sequence joins TRBV7-9 and TRBJ2-4; 8 bases line up with TRBD2. Germline V gives CDR1 SEHNR, CDR2 FQNEAQ (reference sequence). Trimming at V came to 3 bases and at J to 6 bases, leaving 16 bases not matched to a gene. There are 18 residues in the CDR3. The CDR3 loop reads CASSLHGKREMAGNIQYF. Here the CDR3 DNA reads TGTGCCAGCAGCTTGCATGGGAAGCGGGAGATGGCGGGAAACATTCAGTACTTC.

This clonotype has only one observation. This likely comes from a read error, as the CDR3 has no conserved phenylalanine or tryptophan at its end. The DNA is left out, because the CDR3 cannot be placed on it with certainty; the CDR3 is given as TCRdb lists it. The genes are TRBV2 and TRBJ1-6. Germline values: CDR1 SNHLY, CDR2 FYNNEI. The CDR3 has 13 residues if both end residues are counted. CDR3 residues: CASSDRPFGTPGI.

The V and J genes are TRBV4-3 and TRBJ2-3; D unresolved. Trimming cost V 0 bases and J 2 bases, with 12 bases left between them. The V gene's germline CDR1 is LGHNA and CDR2 YSLEER. This CDR3 is 16 amino acids long. CDR3 amino acids: CASSQEFRLNTDTQYF. The CDR3 DNA follows: TGCGCCAGCAGCCAAGAATTTCGATTGAACACAGATACGCAGTATTTT.

This rearrangement joins TRBV10-3 to TRBJ2-3; D remains unclear. This CDR3 is built from 13 residues. Germline CDR1 is ENHRY and CDR2 is SYGVKD. V dropped 7 bases and J dropped 1 base, with 9 bases sitting between them. The CDR3 sequence: CAITLSGTDTQYF. As DNA, the CDR3 is TGTGCCATCACCCTTTCGGGCACAGATACGCAGTATTTT.

This chain connects TRBV5-6 to TRBJ2-7, with D possibly being TRBD1 or TRBD2 (5 bases each). The CDR3 sequence is 16 residues long. The germline CDR1 and CDR2 sequences are SGHDT and YYEEEE. V lost 2 bases to trimming and J lost 3 bases, with 18 bases between them. CDR3 region: CASSLAGGRDGYEQYV. In DNA, the CDR3 is TGTGCCAGCAGCTTAGCCGGCGGCCGGGACGGCTACGAGCAGTACGTC.

The genes are TRBV12-5 and TRBJ2-3, with D uncertain. There are 13 residues in the CDR3. CDR1 is LGHNT, CDR2 FRNRAP, per germline. The ends were cut back, 7 bases at V and 0 bases at J, with 8 bases in the middle. The CDR3 protein is CASAQSSTDTQYF. In DNA form, the CDR3 reads TGTGCTAGTGCCCAGAGTAGCACAGATACGCAGTATTTT.

The chain carries TRBV27 and TRBJ2-7; a possible D gene is TRBD2 (7 bases). Trimming left V 7 bases short and J 6 bases short, with 19 bases between. Germline-derived CDR1 and CDR2 are MNHEY and SMNVEV (reference sequence). The CDR3 is made up of 14 amino acids. The CDR3 reads CASTDRTRGGEQYV. The CDR3, as DNA: TGTGCCAGCACCGACCGGACTAGAGGGGGCGAGCAGTACGTC.

V gene TRBV9 combines with J gene TRBJ2-7; 7 bases line up with TRBD1. Trimming removed 4 bases from V and 4 bases from J; junction bases left unmatched: 8. CDR3 length equals 14 residues. Germline CDR1 is SGDLS and CDR2 is YYNGEE. The CDR3 sequence: CASSYRDSGYEQYF. As DNA, the CDR3 is TGTGCCAGCAGCTACCGGGACAGTGGTTACGAGCAGTACTTC. The whole variable domain, remainder taken from reference TRBV9 and TRBJ2-7, is DSGVTQTPKHLITATGQRVTLRCSPRSGDLSVYWYQQSLDQGLQFLIQYYNGEERAKGNILERFSAQQFPDLHSELNLSSLELGDSALYFCASSYRDSGYEQYFGPGTRLTVT.

DNA of the CDR3: TGTGCCAGCAGCGTAGCTGGGACAGTTGAAGCTTTCTTT. This sequence encodes CASSVAGTVEAFF. The V call is TRBV9, the J call TRBJ1-1, with 7 bases matching TRBD1. From germline, CDR1 is SGDLS and CDR2 YYNGEE. With V trimmed by 0 bases and J by 7 bases, 3 bases remained unmatched. The CDR3 contains 13 residues.

This clonotype came up a few times. Here the CDR3 reads CASSPPGPQETQYF. CDR3 in DNA: TGTGCCAGCAGCCCACCGGGACCACAAGAGACCCAGTACTTC. This chain connects TRBV7-2 to TRBJ2-5, with D perhaps being TRBD1 or TRBD2 (5 bases each). This CDR3 has 14 residues. The V end lost 5 bases, the J end lost 2 bases, and 12 bases lay between the germline ends. Germline CDR1 is SGHTA and CDR2 is FQGNSA.

The rearrangement joins TRBV6-5 to TRBJ1-4; the D is unclear. CDR3 length: 15 amino acids. Germline loops: CDR1 MNHEY, CDR2 SVGAGI. Trimming stripped 0 bases from V and 5 bases from J, with 10 bases between. CDR3 loop: CASSYSREKNEKLFF. In DNA, the CDR3 is TGTGCCAGCAGTTACTCGAGAGAGAAAAATGAAAAACTGTTTTTT.

CDR3 sequence reads: CASSLDSARTRGEAFF. In DNA form, the CDR3 reads TGTGCCAGCAGCTTAGATTCCGCACGTACCCGCGGTGAAGCTTTCTTT. The J gene is TRBJ1-1, the V gene TRBV11-2; D is unclear. The CDR3 spans 16 residues. Trimming left V 0 bases short and J 7 bases short, with 18 bases between. CDR1 SGHAT and CDR2 FQNNGV come from the germline V gene.

This clonotype was detected a few times. V usage is TRBV28 and J usage is TRBJ2-7; TRBD2 matches at 8 bases. Germline lookup yields CDR1 MDHEN and CDR2 SYDVKM. CDR3 length: 15 amino acids. Germline trimming cut 9 bases from V and 1 base from J; bases unmatched to any gene: 11. As DNA, the CDR3 is TGTGCCAGTCATAGATCCTTAGCGGGGTCCTACGAGCAGTACTTC. This codes for CASHRSLAGSYEQYF.

V and J are TRBV6-5 and TRBJ2-1; the D gene could be TRBD1 or TRBD2 (6 bases each). V was shortened by 5 bases and J by 2 bases, with 13 bases between the two germline ends. The CDR3 is 15 residues long. Germline CDR1 reads MNHEY; CDR2 reads SVGAGI. The CDR3 DNA is TGTGCCAGCAGTCCAGGGGACTCCCCCTACAATGAGCAGTTCTTC. This translates into CASSPGDSPYNEQFF.

Only a few counts were recorded for this clonotype. The rearrangement links TRBV6-2 or TRBV6-3 to TRBJ2-1, with D perhaps TRBD1 or TRBD2 (5 bases each). Per the germline V gene, CDR1 is MNHEY and CDR2 is SVGEGT. The CDR3 consists of 13 residues. V lost 6 bases and J lost 8, with 14 bases in between. The CDR3 is CASSQGLRDEQFF. In DNA form, the CDR3 reads TGTGCCAGCAGCCAGGGCTTGAGGGATGAGCAGTTCTTC.

The chain links TRBV12-3 or TRBV12-4 to TRBJ1-3, with TRBD1 matching over 8 bases. The CDR3 extends over 16 amino acids. V was pared by 5 bases and J by 1 base, with 7 bases of the junction left unmatched. CDR3 nucleotide sequence: TGTGCCAGCAGTCTGGGACAGGCTGGGTCTGGAAACACCATATATTTT. This gives the protein CASSLGQAGSGNTIYF.

V gene TRBV6-5 combines with J gene TRBJ2-1, with 16 bases matching TRBD2. The V gene's germline CDR1 is MNHEY and CDR2 SVGAGI. The CDR3 has 21 residues. The trim removed 6 bases at V and 1 base at J, leaving 15 bases unmatched. The chain's CDR3 is CASRKTGTSGRASVSYNEQFF. CDR3 nucleotides: TGTGCCAGCAGAAAAACCGGGACTAGCGGGAGGGCGTCGGTGTCCTACAATGAGCAGTTCTTC.